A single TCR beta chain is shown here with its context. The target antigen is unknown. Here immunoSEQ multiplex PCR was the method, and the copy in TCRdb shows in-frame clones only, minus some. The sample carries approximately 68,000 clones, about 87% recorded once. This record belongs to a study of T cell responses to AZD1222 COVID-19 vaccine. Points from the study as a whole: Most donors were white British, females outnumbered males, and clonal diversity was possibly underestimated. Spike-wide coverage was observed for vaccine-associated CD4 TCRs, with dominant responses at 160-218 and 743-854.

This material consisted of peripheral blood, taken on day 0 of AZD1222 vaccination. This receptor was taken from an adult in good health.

Here the CDR3 reads CSVARTGMNTEAFF. DNA for the CDR3: TGCAGCGTCGCACGGACAGGGATGAACACTGAAGCTTTCTTT. The chain uses TRBV29-1 and TRBJ1-1, with 8 bases aligning to TRBD1. Germline CDR1 reads SQVTM; CDR2 reads ANQGSEA. The CDR3 extends over 14 amino acids. The V and J ends lost 6 bases and 0 bases, in that order; junction bases with no gene match: 6.